The 17 T cell receptor beta chains listed next were all sequenced from one sample in a study of cytomegalovirus exposure and HLA in healthy donors. The PCR was carried out with 60 Vbeta primers and 13 Jbeta primers. Using immunoSEQ multiplex PCR, the repertoire was profiled, and TCRdb retains in-frame clones only, with some absent. This sample has 95,000 to 150,000 clones, with roughly 10% found just once. The sample was PBMCs. The receptor source for this set is a young woman in good health and CMV-seropositive.

The chain joins TRBV30 to TRBJ1-3, with D maybe TRBD1 (5 bases). CDR3 length: 15 residues. Trimming shortened V by 3 bases and J by 0 bases, and 12 bases separated the two germline ends. In germline, CDR1 is GTSNPN, CDR2 SVGIG (reference sequence). The CDR3 DNA is TGTGCCTGGAGCCACAGGCAGATCTCTGGAAACACCATATATTTT. Translated: CAWSHRQISGNTIYF.

This clone was detected only a few times. The CDR3 bases are TGTGCCAGCAGCGTATCTGGACAGATTAATGAAAAACTGTTTTTT. It yields the protein CASSVSGQINEKLFF. The rearrangement links TRBV9 to TRBJ1-4, with a tentative D call TRBD1 (6 bases). This CDR3 is 15 amino acids long. Trimming left V 1 base short and J 4 bases short, with 11 bases between. Germline V gene data show CDR1 as SGDLS and CDR2 as YYNGEE.

The V call is TRBV27, the J call TRBJ2-5; D remains ambiguous. Trimming removed 4 bases at V and 1 base at J, with 10 bases between. Germline loops: CDR1 MNHEY, CDR2 SMNVEV (reference sequence). The CDR3 extends over 14 amino acids. The CDR3 region has the DNA TGTGCCAGCAGTTCCACACCTCCCCAAGAGACCCAGTACTTC. This translates into CASSSTPPQETQYF.

CDR3 in amino acids: CASSLATGDEQYF. The CDR3 DNA follows: TGCGCCAGCAGCTTGGCGACAGGGGACGAGCAGTACTTC. The chain recombines TRBV5-1 with TRBJ2-7; 8 nucleotides line up with TRBD1. There are 13 residues in the CDR3. Germline values: CDR1 SGHRS, CDR2 YFSETQ. V was clipped by 0 bases and J by 5 bases; unmatched bases: 1.

CDR3 sequence reads: CSVSEGSGVYEQYF. CDR3 DNA: TGCAGCGTTTCTGAAGGGAGTGGGGTCTACGAGCAGTACTTC. V usage is TRBV29-1 and J usage is TRBJ2-5; possibly TRBD2 for D (5 bases). The J call is uncertain, as TRBJ2-7 better fits the DNA end. This CDR3 spans 14 amino acids. Germline CDR1 is SQVTM and CDR2 is ANQGSEA.

The chain has TRBV11-1 and TRBJ1-1; D remains ambiguous. This CDR3 spans 16 amino acids. V was clipped by 2 bases and J by 1 base, with 14 bases between them. The germline CDR1 and CDR2 sequences are SGHAT and FQDESV (reference sequence). Here the CDR3 reads CASSLLLYERNTEAFF. The CDR3 DNA reads TGTGCCAGCAGCTTACTGCTGTATGAGAGGAACACTGAAGCTTTCTTT.

The chain uses TRBV27 and TRBJ2-3; D unclear. Germline CDR1 and CDR2: MNHEY and SMNVEV (reference sequence). Between the trimmed V and J ends, which lost 3 bases and 1 base, there was a span of 11 bases. There are 15 residues in the CDR3. For the CDR3, the DNA is TGTGCCAGCAGTTTTATGGGCGTTGGCACAGATACGCAGTATTTT. It is translated as CASSFMGVGTDTQYF.

The table lists this clone with a few counts. CDR3 coding DNA: TGTGCCAGCAGTTTGTGGGGGCAGAATGGCTACACCTTC. Protein product: CASSLWGQNGYTF. This chain links TRBV28 with TRBJ1-2; D may be TRBD1 (6 bases). This CDR3 is 13 amino acids long. V was pared by 3 bases and J by 6 bases, with 11 bases between. Per germline, CDR1 MDHEN and CDR2 SYDVKM.

On this clone itself: Other DNA sequences in this sample translate to the same CDR3. The chain's CDR3 is CASSLYPQGKMNTEAFF. The CDR3 DNA follows: TGTGCCAGCAGTTTATATCCGCAGGGGAAGATGAACACTGAAGCTTTCTTT. The chain joins TRBV27 to TRBJ1-1; tentative D call: TRBD1 (6 bases). The V end was cut by 1 base, the J end by 0 bases, with 15 bases between. The CDR3 is made up of 17 amino acids. CDR1 is MNHEY, CDR2 SMNVEV, per germline (reference sequence).

In this sample, this clone turned up a few times. The rearrangement links TRBV29-1 to TRBJ2-7; possible D gene TRBD2, 6 bases. V dropped 5 bases and J dropped 6 bases, with 8 bases sitting between them. The germline CDR1 and CDR2 sequences are SQVTM and ANQGSEA. CDR3 length: 10 amino acids. The CDR3: CSVQEGEQYF. The DNA of the CDR3 is TGCAGCGTTCAGGAGGGCGAGCAGTACTTC.

The sample holds a few counts of this clone. V gene TRBV6-1 combines with J gene TRBJ2-1, with a possible D match to TRBD1 (6 bases). CDR1 is MNHNS and CDR2 is SASEGT in the germline V gene. V lost 4 bases, J lost 2 bases, and 12 bases lay in between. The CDR3 covers 15 residues. The CDR3 here is CASSAMGAAYNEQFF. Here the CDR3 DNA reads TGTGCCAGCAGTGCGATGGGGGCAGCCTACAATGAGCAGTTCTTC.

This clone has just a few counts. This chain uses TRBV7-9 with TRBJ1-1; D is perhaps TRBD1 (5 bases). The V end was cut by 4 bases, the J end by 5 bases, with 11 bases between. Germline CDR1 reads SEHNR; CDR2 reads FQNEAQ (reference sequence). The CDR3 is made up of 13 amino acids. The CDR3 here is CASSSAGETEAFF. Written as DNA, the CDR3 is TGTGCCAGCAGCTCGGCGGGGGAAACTGAAGCTTTCTTT.

The chain employs TRBV6-5 and TRBJ1-2; no definite D call. The germline gives CDR1 MNHEY, CDR2 SVGAGI. Trimming removed 6 bases from V and 8 bases from J, with 16 bases in between. The CDR3 loop spans 13 amino acids. The CDR3 region has the DNA TGTGCCAGCAGCCCCGGTTCTTCATGGGGCTACACCTTC. It codes for CASSPGSSWGYTF.

This clone was recorded only once. This chain uses TRBV19 with TRBJ1-4; tentatively, D is TRBD1 (6 bases). Germline CDR1 reads LNHDA; CDR2 reads SQIVND (reference sequence). V was shortened by 7 bases and J by 4 bases, with 19 bases between the two germline ends. This CDR3 is 16 amino acids long. The DNA of the CDR3 is TGTGCCAGTAACCAGGGGAAGGCCCCTATTAATGAAAAACTGTTTTTT. Residues: CASNQGKAPINEKLFF.

A word on this clone: One end of the junction varies from germline; a read error may be responsible. V and J are TRBV7-7 and TRBJ1-4; no clear D gene. This CDR3 spans 13 amino acids. From germline, CDR1 is SSHAT and CDR2 FNYEAQ (reference sequence). The CDR3 sequence is CASSLERGEKLFF. In DNA form, the CDR3 reads TGTGCTAGCAGCTTAGAAAGAGGGGAAAAACTGTTTTTT. Together with reference TRBV7-7 and TRBJ1-4, the CDR3 gives the full variable domain: GAGVSQSPRYKVTKRGQDVTLRCDPISSHATLYWYQQALGQGPEFLTYFNYEAQPDKSGLPSDRFSAERPEGSISTLTIQRTEQRDSAMYRCASSLERGEKLFFGSGTQLSVL.

A few counts support this clone. The V call is TRBV7-9, the J call TRBJ2-1, with 7 bases lining up with TRBD2. There are 15 residues in the CDR3. J was trimmed by 9 bases and V by 0 bases; bases with no gene match: 8. Per germline, CDR1 SEHNR and CDR2 FQNEAQ (reference sequence). In DNA, the CDR3 is TGTGCCAGCAGCTTAGCGCCTGGACTAGAGTTTGAGCAGTTCTTC. It encodes CASSLAPGLEFEQFF.

This clone was seen a handful of times. The genes are TRBV9 and TRBJ1-1; 9 bases align to TRBD1. The CDR3 is made up of 13 amino acids. The germline CDR1 and CDR2 sequences are SGDLS and YYNGEE. Trimming cost V 3 bases and J 8 bases; bases outside gene matches: 5. In nucleotides, the CDR3 is TGTGCCAGCAGCGCGACGGACAGGGGAGAAGCTTTCTTT. Translation gives CASSATDRGEAFF. Using reference TRBV9 and TRBJ1-1 for the parts outside the CDR3, the full variable domain is DSGVTQTPKHLITATGQRVTLRCSPRSGDLSVYWYQQSLDQGLQFLIQYYNGEERAKGNILERFSAQQFPDLHSELNLSSLELGDSALYFCASSATDRGEAFFGQGTRLTVV.